One T cell receptor beta chain is described in this entry. The antigen is not known. In TCRdb, the 5' RACE reads were re-called with MiXCR into one record per CDR3 protein. The sample gives some 560,000 distinct CDR3 sequences, around 21% of which show up once; roughly an eighth is in the top ten. This specimen belongs to a study of T cells after yellow fever vaccination. Trimming removed 3 bases from V and 8 bases from J; junction bases left unmatched: 7. This CDR3 contains 15 residues. Germline V lookup: CDR1 SGHRS, CDR2 YFSETQ. General study points: The study re-detected most primary-vaccination clones after the booster (roughly 96% CD4, around 90% CD8).

The receptor was isolated from a man aged 25-40 years who received the YFV17D yellow fever vaccine. The rearrangement links TRBV5-1 to TRBJ2-1; 11 bases match TRBD2. Source: PBMCs, taken 15 days after the yellow fever booster vaccination. The CDR3 region has the DNA TGCGCCAGCAGCTCCACTAGCGGGAGCGCTTATGAGCAGTTCTTC. This translates into CASSSTSGSAYEQFF.